Only a few counts were recorded for the clone carrying this T cell receptor beta chain. The antigen is undetermined. This sample stems from a study of OX40 agonist ivuxolimab in advanced cancers. Whole-study results and caveats: CD8+ T cells averaged more expanded clones than CD4+.

TCRdb's table, derived via immunoSEQ multiplex PCR, lists solely in-frame clones and lacks some. The sample carries roughly 58,000 clones, around 88% recorded once. The V end lost 1 base, the J end lost 2 bases, and 6 bases lay between the germline ends. Germline V CDR1 and CDR2: SGHAT, FQDESV (reference sequence). There are 14 residues in the CDR3. Sequenced here: CD4+ or CD8+ T cells sorted from blood, sampled in a trial of the OX40 agonist ivuxolimab. This clonotype was obtained from an adult with an advanced solid tumor such as melanoma, head and neck, liver or kidney cancer. The chain is built from TRBV11-1 and TRBJ2-1; no clear D gene. The CDR3 reads CASSLEAAYNEQFF. The CDR3 DNA sequence: TGTGCCAGCAGCTTAGAAGCTGCCTACAATGAGCAGTTCTTC. Based on the CDR3 plus reference TRBV11-1 and TRBJ2-1, the full variable domain is EAEVAQSPRYKITEKSQAVAFWCDPISGHATLYWYRQILGQGPELLVQFQDESVVDDSQLPKDRFSAERLKGVDSTLKIQPAELGDSAMYLCASSLEAAYNEQFFGPGTRLTVL.